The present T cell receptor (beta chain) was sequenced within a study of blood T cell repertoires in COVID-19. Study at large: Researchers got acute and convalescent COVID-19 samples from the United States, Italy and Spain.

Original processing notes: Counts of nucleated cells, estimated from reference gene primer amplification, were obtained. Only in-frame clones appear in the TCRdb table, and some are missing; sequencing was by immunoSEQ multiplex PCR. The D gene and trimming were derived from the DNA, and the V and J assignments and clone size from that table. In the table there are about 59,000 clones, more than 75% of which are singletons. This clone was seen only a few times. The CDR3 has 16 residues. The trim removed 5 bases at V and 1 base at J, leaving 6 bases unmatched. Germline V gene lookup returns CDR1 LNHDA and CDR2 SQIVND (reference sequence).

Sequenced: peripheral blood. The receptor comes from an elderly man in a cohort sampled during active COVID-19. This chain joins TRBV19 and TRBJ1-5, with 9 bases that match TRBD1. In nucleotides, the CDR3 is TGTGCCAGTAGTTTACAGGGGGCGCGAAGCAATCAGCCCCAGCATTTT. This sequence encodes CASSLQGARSNQPQHF.